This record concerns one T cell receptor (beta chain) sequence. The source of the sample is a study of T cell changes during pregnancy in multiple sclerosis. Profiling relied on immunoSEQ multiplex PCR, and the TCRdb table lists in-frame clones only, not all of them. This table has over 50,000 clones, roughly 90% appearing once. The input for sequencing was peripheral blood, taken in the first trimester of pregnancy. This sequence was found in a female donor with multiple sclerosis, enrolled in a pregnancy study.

The CDR3 region is CASSLGRDIDEQFF. As DNA, the CDR3 is TGTGCCAGCAGCTTAGGCAGGGATATCGATGAGCAGTTCTTC. The gene calls are TRBV7-7 and TRBJ2-1; the D gene is possibly TRBD1 (5 bases). Germline CDR1 reads SSHAT; CDR2 reads FNYEAQ (reference sequence). V lost 1 base to trimming and J lost 8 bases, with 12 bases between them. This CDR3 contains 14 residues.